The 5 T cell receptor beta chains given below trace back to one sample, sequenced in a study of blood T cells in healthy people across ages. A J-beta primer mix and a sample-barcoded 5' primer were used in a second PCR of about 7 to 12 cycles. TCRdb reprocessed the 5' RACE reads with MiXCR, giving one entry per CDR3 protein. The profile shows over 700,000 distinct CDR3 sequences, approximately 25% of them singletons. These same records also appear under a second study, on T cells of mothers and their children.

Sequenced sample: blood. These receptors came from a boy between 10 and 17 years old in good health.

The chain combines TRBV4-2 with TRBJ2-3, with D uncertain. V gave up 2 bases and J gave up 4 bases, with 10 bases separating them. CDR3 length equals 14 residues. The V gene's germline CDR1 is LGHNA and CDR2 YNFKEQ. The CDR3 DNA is TGTGCCAGCAGCCAAAAGGGCGCACCAGATACGCAGTATTTT. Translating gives CASSQKGAPDTQYF.

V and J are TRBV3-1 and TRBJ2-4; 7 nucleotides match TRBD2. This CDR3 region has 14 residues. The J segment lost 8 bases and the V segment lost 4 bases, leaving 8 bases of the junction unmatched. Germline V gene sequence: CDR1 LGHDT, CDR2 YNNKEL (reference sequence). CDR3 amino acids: CASSPWTSMDIQYF. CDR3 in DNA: TGTGCCAGCAGCCCGTGGACTAGTATGGACATTCAGTACTTC.

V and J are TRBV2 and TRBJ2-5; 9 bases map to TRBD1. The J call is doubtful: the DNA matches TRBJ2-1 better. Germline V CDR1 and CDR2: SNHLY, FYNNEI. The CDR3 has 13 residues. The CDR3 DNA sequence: TGTGCCAGCAAGGACAGGGGTTACAATGAGCAGTTCTTC. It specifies CASKDRGYNEQFF.

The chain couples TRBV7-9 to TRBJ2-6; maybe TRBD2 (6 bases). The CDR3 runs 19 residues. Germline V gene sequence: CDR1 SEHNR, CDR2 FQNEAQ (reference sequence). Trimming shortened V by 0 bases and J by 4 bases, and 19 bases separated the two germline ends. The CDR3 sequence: CASSLAIITGTYGANVLTF. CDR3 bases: TGTGCCAGCAGCTTAGCGATCATTACTGGGACTTACGGGGCCAACGTCCTGACTTTC.

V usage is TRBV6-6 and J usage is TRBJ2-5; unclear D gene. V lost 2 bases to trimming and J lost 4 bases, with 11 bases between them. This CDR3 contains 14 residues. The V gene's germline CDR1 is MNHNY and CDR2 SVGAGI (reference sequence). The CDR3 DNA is TGTGCCAGCAGTTACCCGAGAGGTTCAGAGACCCAGTACTTC. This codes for CASSYPRGSETQYF.